Sequencing of this TCR beta chain was carried out in a study of CD8+ T cells in alopecia areata. This CDR3 spans 15 amino acids. Deletions cut 0 bases from V and 4 bases from J, with 10 bases between. The germline V gene encodes CDR1 SGHRS and CDR2 YFSETQ. Once RNA had been extracted, it was reverse transcribed into cDNA to act as the sequencing template. Data came from immunoSEQ multiplex PCR; TCRdb stores just in-frame clones and leaves some out. Of some 51,000 clones listed, 90% to 97% are singletons. Source: CD8+ T cells sorted from blood, taken at week 0. The rearrangement joins TRBV5-1 to TRBJ1-4; D gene uncertain. The source is a human donor with alopecia areata. The CDR3, as DNA: TGCGCCAGCAGCTTGGAACAGCCGATTAATGAAAAACTGTTTTTT. Its protein product is CASSLEQPINEKLFF.